This TCR beta chain was sequenced in a study of technical replicates of blood from a few donors. The CDR3 has 16 amino acids. Germline CDR1 MRHNA, CDR2 SNTAGT. The V and J ends lost 4 bases and 4 bases respectively, with 20 bases between them. The table came from immunoSEQ multiplex PCR; TCRdb's copy has only in-frame clones and leaves some out. Here the sample spans about 60,000 clones, 80% to 95% being singletons. The TCR sequence derives from a human donor in good health. Some clones in this sample may be carry-over from other donors' samples. The sample comprised PBMCs. The chain recombines TRBV6-4 with TRBJ2-7; D unclear. The CDR3 DNA follows: TGTGCCAGCAGTGTCCTTACGCCACCCAGAAGATACGAGCAGTACTTC. It codes for CASSVLTPPRRYEQYF.